This is a list of T cell receptor beta chains from one sample in a study of T cells in Graves' hyperthyroidism and ophthalmopathy. TCRdb redid the calling of the multiplex PCR reads with MiXCR, one entry per CDR3 protein. In the table there are about 640,000 distinct CDR3 sequences, 20% to 25% of which are singletons. Sequencing input: blood. The origin of the receptors is a man aged 25-40 years with Graves' ophthalmopathy. CDR3s include the opening cysteine and the closing phenylalanine or tryptophan. D genes are given only for firm matches. Expanded clones are given a class, and other clones once, few, many or no size at all.

V	D	J	size	CDR3	DNA
TRBV29-1	NA	TRBJ1-2	NA	CSVYSRTNYGYTF	TGCAGCGTTTACAGCCGGACTAACTATGGCTACACCTTC
TRBV9	TRBD1	TRBJ1-2	NA	CASSVDRTGEDYGYTF	TGTGCCAGCAGCGTCGACCGGACAGGGGAGGACTATGGCTACACCTTC
TRBV30	NA	TRBJ1-1	many	CAWSLNGGTEAFF	TGTGCCTGGAGCCTAAACGGGGGAACTGAAGCTTTCTTT
TRBV7-2	NA	TRBJ1-5	NA	CASSLEPGIPQHF	TGTGCCAGCAGCTTAGAACCAGGGATACCCCAGCATTTT
TRBV2	TRBD1	TRBJ1-5	many	CASRPDRGSNQPQHF	TGTGCCAGCAGGCCAGACAGGGGTAGCAATCAGCCCCAGCATTTT
TRBV20-1	TRBD2	TRBJ2-7	few	CSARDLKRDSYEQYF	TGCAGTGCTAGAGATCTGAAGCGGGACTCCTACGAGCAGTACTTC
TRBV13	TRBD2	TRBJ2-2	NA	CASSPRREGTGELFF	TGTGCCAGCAGCCCGAGGCGGGAGGGCACCGGGGAGCTGTTTTTT
TRBV7-2	NA	TRBJ2-5	few	CASSLQGFTYQETQYF	TGTGCCAGCAGCCTACAGGGTTTCACCTACCAAGAGACCCAGTACTTC
TRBV2	NA	TRBJ1-5	NA	CASSVWDSNQPQHF	TGTGCCAGCAGTGTATGGGACAGCAATCAGCCCCAGCATTTT
TRBV6-1	TRBD1	TRBJ1-5	many	CATTGSDQPQHF	TGTGCCACGACAGGGTCGGACCAGCCCCAGCATTTT
TRBV2	NA	TRBJ1-1	many	CASSRGVNTEAFF	TGTGCCAGCTCCAGGGGAGTGAACACTGAAGCTTTCTTT
TRBV28	TRBD1	TRBJ1-4	many	CASSLGGQINEKLFF	TGTGCCAGCAGCTTAGGGGGACAGATAAATGAAAAACTGTTTTTT
TRBV5-1	NA	TRBJ2-1	many	CASSLSKNNEQFF	TGCGCCAGCAGCTTGTCTAAAAACAATGAGCAGTTCTTC
TRBV7-9	NA	TRBJ2-3	NA	CASSLFRVRDTRTDTQYF	TGTGCCAGCAGCTTATTTCGAGTAAGGGACACCCGGACAGATACGCAGTATTTT
TRBV25-1	TRBD2	TRBJ2-5	many	CASSGTSGDFQETQYF	TGTGCCAGCAGTGGGACTAGCGGTGATTTTCAAGAGACCCAGTACTTC
TRBV7-9	TRBD1	TRBJ1-2	NA	CASSPSGGTADGYTF	TGTGCCAGCAGCCCGTCAGGGGGGACGGCGGATGGCTACACCTTC
TRBV28	TRBD1	TRBJ1-2	NA	CASGTGGEIYGHTF	TGTGCCAGCGGGACAGGGGGCGAGATCTATGGCCACACCTTC
TRBV9	NA	TRBJ2-4	NA	CASGRGISDIQYF	TGTGCCAGCGGACGGGGGATTTCGGACATTCAGTACTTC
TRBV19	NA	TRBJ2-7	NA	CASSINRVSYEQYF	TGTGCCAGTAGTATTAACAGGGTCTCCTACGAGCAGTACTTC
TRBV28	NA	TRBJ2-3	NA	CASRFLTSTDTQYF	TGTGCCAGCAGATTCCTAACTAGCACAGATACGCAGTATTTT
TRBV12-3/TRBV12-4	NA	TRBJ1-6	many	CASSFGSYNSPLHF	TGTGCCAGCAGTTTTGGATCCTATAATTCACCCCTCCACTTT
TRBV6-1	NA	TRBJ1-5	few	CASSSETGLNQPQHF	TGTGCCAGCAGTTCTGAGACAGGTTTGAATCAGCCCCAGCATTTT
TRBV5-6	TRBD2	TRBJ2-5	once	CASSSRTETSGTQETQYF	TGTGCCAGCAGCTCCCGGACAGAAACTAGCGGAACCCAAGAGACCCAGTACTTC
TRBV20-1	NA	TRBJ2-5	few	CSARDPKGGQETQYF	TGCAGTGCTAGAGATCCTAAAGGAGGACAAGAGACCCAGTACTTC
TRBV6-1	NA	TRBJ1-2	NA	CASSRQEDYGYTF	TGTGCCAGCAGCCGACAGGAGGACTATGGCTACACCTTC
TRBV27	NA	TRBJ1-1	many	CASSRDTIASTEAFF	TGTGCCAGCAGCCGGGACACCATAGCGAGCACTGAAGCTTTCTTT
TRBV5-1	NA	TRBJ2-3	many	CASSLMGEDTQYF	TGCGCCAGCAGCTTGATGGGAGAGGATACGCAGTATTTT
TRBV20-1	TRBD2	TRBJ2-1	NA	CSARVSGGRIGEQFF	TGCAGTGCTAGAGTCAGCGGCGGGAGGATCGGAGAGCAGTTCTTC
TRBV20-1	NA	TRBJ1-2	NA	CSASQEIYGYTF	TGCAGTGCTAGCCAAGAAATCTATGGCTACACCTTC
TRBV18	NA	TRBJ1-1	many	CASSPPTGRKVF	TGTGCCAGCTCACCACCGACAGGCCGCAAGGTCTTT
TRBV15	NA	TRBJ2-5	many	CATSALGETQYF	TGTGCCACCAGTGCTCTTGGAGAGACCCAGTACTTC
TRBV5-5	NA	TRBJ2-2	few	CASSLSAANTGELFF	TGTGCCAGCAGCTTAAGCGCCGCGAACACCGGGGAGCTGTTTTTT
TRBV19	NA	TRBJ2-2	NA	CASRGPRGSTGELFF	TGTGCCAGTAGGGGCCCCCGGGGCTCTACCGGGGAGCTGTTTTTT
TRBV9	NA	TRBJ1-1	many	CASSPRWMNTEAFF	TGTGCCAGCAGCCCCCGTTGGATGAACACTGAAGCTTTCTTT
TRBV9	TRBD1	TRBJ2-7	NA	CASSVSDREVTYEQYF	TGTGCCAGCAGCGTATCGGACAGGGAAGTTACCTACGAGCAGTACTTC
TRBV19	NA	TRBJ2-7	NA	CASSETAGFYEQYF	TGTGCCAGTAGTGAGACGGCAGGCTTCTACGAGCAGTACTTC
TRBV20-1	TRBD2	TRBJ2-3	NA	CSARDNAGGSTDTQYF	TGCAGTGCTAGAGATAACGCGGGAGGTAGTACAGATACGCAGTATTTT
TRBV2	NA	TRBJ1-6	NA	CAGSRDASSYNSPLHF	TGTGCCGGCAGCAGGGACGCGAGCTCCTATAATTCACCCCTCCACTTT
TRBV15	NA	TRBJ2-1	few	CATSRDLGRDEQFF	TGTGCCACCAGCAGAGATCTCGGGCGGGATGAGCAGTTCTTC
TRBV19	TRBD1	TRBJ1-1	NA	CASSFSRTGGTEAFF	TGTGCCAGTAGTTTCTCCAGGACAGGGGGCACTGAAGCTTTCTTT
TRBV10-2	NA	TRBJ1-4	NA	CASSAQLGIGLFF	TGCGCCAGCAGTGCCCAGTTAGGAATTGGACTGTTTTTT
TRBV20-1	NA	TRBJ2-4	many	CSARDQAGSQRVNIQYF	TGCAGTGCTAGAGATCAGGCCGGATCGCAAAGGGTGAACATTCAGTACTTC
TRBV24-1	NA	TRBJ2-3	once	CATSEDRATDTQYF	TGTGCCACCAGTGAGGACCGGGCGACAGATACGCAGTATTTT
TRBV14	NA	TRBJ2-7	NA	CASSQVWIPHEQYF	TGTGCCAGCAGCCAAGTGTGGATCCCCCACGAGCAGTACTTC
TRBV19	NA	TRBJ1-5	NA	CASSTTWGGPSNQPQHF	TGTGCCAGTAGCACCACTTGGGGGGGCCCGAGCAATCAGCCCCAGCATTTT